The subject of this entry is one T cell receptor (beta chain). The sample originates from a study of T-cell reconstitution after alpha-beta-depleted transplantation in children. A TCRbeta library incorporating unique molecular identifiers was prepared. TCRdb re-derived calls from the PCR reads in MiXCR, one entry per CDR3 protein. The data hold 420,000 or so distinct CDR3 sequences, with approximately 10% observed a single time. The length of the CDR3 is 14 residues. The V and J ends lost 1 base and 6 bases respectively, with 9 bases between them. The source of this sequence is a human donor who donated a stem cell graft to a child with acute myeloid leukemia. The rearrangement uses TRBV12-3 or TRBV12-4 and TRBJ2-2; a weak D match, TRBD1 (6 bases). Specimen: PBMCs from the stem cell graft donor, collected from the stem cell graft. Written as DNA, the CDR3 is TGTGCCAGCAGTTTAGGGGGGCGCCCCGGGGAGCTGTTTTTT. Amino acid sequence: CASSLGGRPGELFF.